This TCR beta chain was obtained from a study of response to subunit inactivated influenza vaccine (dated by TCRdb to the late 2010s). For context, the study as a whole: To follow how T cells responded to a trivalent subunit inactivated influenza vaccine, the researchers relied on deep quantitative profiling of the T cell receptor repertoire. Findings and caveats that apply to the study as a whole: According to the authors, only a limited number of new T cells may be recruited by each seasonal influenza vaccination.

The CDR3 spans 14 residues, from the cysteine through the phenylalanine. The CDR3 DNA has 42 bases and is translated from base 1. Per the germline V gene, SGHRS is the CDR1 and YFSETQ is the CDR2. Here V drops 4 bases and J drops 2 bases, and the junction holds 4 bases not matched to any gene. The library relied on RT-PCR. The reads were generated on an Illumina HiSeq 2500. The public reads were quality trimmed at Q25 with fastp and then assembled into clones with MiXCR by TCRdb, keeping productive beta chains. All rows with the same CDR3 protein become a single entry with the most common DNA and genes. This sample gives about 160,000 distinct CDR3 sequences in total; 9.5% to 13% of them show up just once. The ten largest clones take up roughly 12% of the sample. Read against the paper, the sample's time point label means: 45 to 50 days after influenza vaccine administration. A remark on this clonotype: Its antigen target is currently unknown. Base quality data are lacking; no much larger clone is found one base away.

Source: non-naive T cells sorted from PBMCs, taken more than 35 days after vaccination. This sample's cell subset or site label indicates: memory T cell fraction. This sequence originates from a man aged 45-65 years who received an inactivated influenza vaccine. Donor details come from another sample of the same person, matched by shared clones. The chain joins TRBV5-1 to TRBJ2-7; 9 bases in the junction line up with TRBD1. The DNA reads TGCGCCAGCAGCCCCGGGGACAGGGCCTACGAGCAGTACTTC. This gives the protein CASSPGDRAYEQYF.